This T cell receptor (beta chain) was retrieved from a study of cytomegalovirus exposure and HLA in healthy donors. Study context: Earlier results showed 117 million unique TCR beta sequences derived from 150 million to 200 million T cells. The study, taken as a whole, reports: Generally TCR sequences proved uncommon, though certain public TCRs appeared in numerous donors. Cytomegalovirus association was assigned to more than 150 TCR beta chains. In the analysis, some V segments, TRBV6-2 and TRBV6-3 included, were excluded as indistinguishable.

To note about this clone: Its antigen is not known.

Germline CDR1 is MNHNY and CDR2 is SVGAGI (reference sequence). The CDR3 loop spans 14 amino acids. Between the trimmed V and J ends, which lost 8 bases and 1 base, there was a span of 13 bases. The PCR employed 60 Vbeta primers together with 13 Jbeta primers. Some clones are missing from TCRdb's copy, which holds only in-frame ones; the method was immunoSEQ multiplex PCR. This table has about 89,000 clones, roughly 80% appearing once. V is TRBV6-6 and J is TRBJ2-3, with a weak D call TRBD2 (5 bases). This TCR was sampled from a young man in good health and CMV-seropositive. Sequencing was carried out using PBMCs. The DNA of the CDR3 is TGTGCCAGCTCAATGGGTAGCGGCACAGATACGCAGTATTTT. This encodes CASSMGSGTDTQYF.